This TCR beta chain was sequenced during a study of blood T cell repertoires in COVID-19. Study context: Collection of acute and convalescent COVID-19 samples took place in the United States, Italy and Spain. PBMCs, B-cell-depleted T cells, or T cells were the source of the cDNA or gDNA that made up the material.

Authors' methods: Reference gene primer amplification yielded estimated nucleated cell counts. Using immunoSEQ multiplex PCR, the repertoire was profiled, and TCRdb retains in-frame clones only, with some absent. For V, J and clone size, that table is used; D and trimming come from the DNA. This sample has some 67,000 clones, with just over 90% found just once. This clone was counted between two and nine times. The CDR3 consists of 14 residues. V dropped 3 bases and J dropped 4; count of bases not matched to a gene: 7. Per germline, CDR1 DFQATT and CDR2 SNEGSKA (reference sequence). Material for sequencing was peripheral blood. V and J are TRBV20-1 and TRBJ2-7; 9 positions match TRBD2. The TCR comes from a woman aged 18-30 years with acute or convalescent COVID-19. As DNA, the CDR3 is TGCAGTGCTAGTTTTGGTAGCGGGGGATACGAGCAGTACTTC. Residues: CSASFGSGGYEQYF.